Shown below are 17 T cell receptor beta chains from a single sample sequenced in a study of cytomegalovirus exposure and HLA in healthy donors. PCR involved 60 Vbeta and 13 Jbeta primers. Generated by immunoSEQ multiplex PCR, the TCRdb table keeps only in-frame clones and is missing some. The data hold 100,000 or so clones, with about three fifths observed a single time. The material sequenced was PBMCs. These receptors were taken from a human donor in good health.

V gene TRBV27 combines with J gene TRBJ1-5; D is unclear. The V gene's germline CDR1 is MNHEY and CDR2 SMNVEV (reference sequence). This CDR3 has 14 residues. V gave up 5 bases and J gave up 7 bases, with 15 bases separating them. The CDR3 here is CASSTTGWNQPQHF. The CDR3 DNA reads as TGTGCCAGCAGTACAACCGGGTGGAACCAGCCCCAGCATTTT.

This clone was observed a handful of times. One junction end disagrees with the germline gene, perhaps due to a read error. The rearrangement joins TRBV6-5 to TRBJ2-7; 9 bases agree with TRBD1. The length of the CDR3 is 13 residues. The germline V gene has CDR1 MNHEY and CDR2 SVGAGI. CDR3 nucleotide sequence: TGTGCCAGCAGTCCCACAAACAGGGGGCCCCCGAACTTC. Translating gives CASSPTNRGPPNF.

This rearrangement joins TRBV11-3 to TRBJ2-5; TRBD1 is a possible D gene (5 bases). The J call may be in error: the DNA end matches TRBJ2-7 better. Germline V gene data show CDR1 as SGHNT and CDR2 as YENEEA. The CDR3 length is 14 residues. The CDR3 region has the DNA TGTGCCAGCAGCTTAGCCGCCCAGGGCTACGAGCAGTACTTC. It is translated as CASSLAAQGYEQYF.

The chain combines TRBV4-1 with TRBJ2-7, with a possible D match to TRBD1 (6 bases). V gave up 2 bases and J gave up 2 bases, with 7 bases separating them. This CDR3 spans 13 amino acids. Per the germline V gene, CDR1 is MGHRA and CDR2 is YSYEKL. The CDR3 nucleotides read TGCGCCAGCAGCCAACGGACAGCCTACGAGCAGTACTTC. Its protein is CASSQRTAYEQYF.

This clone was recorded a few times. This chain links TRBV10-3 with TRBJ1-5; D gene ambiguous. V gave up 10 bases and J gave up 1 base, with 8 bases separating them. Germline CDR1 reads ENHRY; CDR2 reads SYGVKD. The CDR3 loop spans 12 amino acids. CDR3 region: CATSGSNQPQHF. The CDR3, as DNA: TGTGCCACTTCCGGGAGCAATCAGCCCCAGCATTTT.

Only a few counts were recorded for this clone. The chain links TRBV10-2 to TRBJ2-7; TRBD2 matches at 7 bases. V lost 3 bases, J lost 7 bases, and 9 bases stayed unmatched. Germline V gene sequence: CDR1 WSHSY, CDR2 SAAADI. The CDR3 consists of 14 residues. In DNA, the CDR3 is TGCGCCAGCAGTGAAAGAAGGAGGGGAGGGGAGCAGTACTTC. This translates into CASSERRRGGEQYF.

A few counts support this clone. The chain uses TRBV10-2 and TRBJ2-7; TRBD2 aligns across 9 bases. The trim removed 5 bases at V and 3 bases at J, leaving 5 bases unmatched. The CDR3 length is 14 residues. Germline loops: CDR1 WSHSY, CDR2 SAAADI. CDR3 in amino acids: CASSLLAGNYEQYF. The CDR3 nucleotides read TGCGCCAGCAGTCTGCTAGCGGGAAACTACGAGCAGTACTTC.

J is TRBJ1-2 and V is TRBV7-9; TRBD1 matches at 9 bases. Germline V gene lookup returns CDR1 SEHNR and CDR2 FQNEAQ (reference sequence). V trimming: 4 bases; J trimming: 0 bases; junction bases outside the gene matches: 9. The CDR3 sequence is 17 residues long. The CDR3 nucleotides read TGTGCCAGCAGCTACCGACAGGGGGAGGAGGCTAACTATGGCTACACCTTC. It codes for CASSYRQGEEANYGYTF.

This chain connects TRBV4-1 to TRBJ2-7; 7 bases match TRBD2. CDR3 length equals 17 residues. Germline CDR1 is MGHRA and CDR2 is YSYEKL. The ends lost 0 bases at V and 2 bases at J; junction bases unmatched: 10. The CDR3, as DNA: TGCGCCAGCAGCCAAGAAATTGGGCTACTAGCGACCTACGAGCAGTACTTC. Protein product: CASSQEIGLLATYEQYF.

This clone was detected once. This chain joins TRBV29-1 and TRBJ2-2, with 7 positions matching TRBD1. The germline CDR1 and CDR2 sequences are SQVTM and ANQGSEA. The length of the CDR3 is 12 residues. The ends lost 5 bases at V and 6 bases at J; junction bases unmatched: 3. The CDR3 is CSVIQGSGELFF. CDR3 DNA sequence: TGCAGCGTTATACAGGGGTCCGGGGAGCTGTTTTTT.

The chain uses TRBV19 and TRBJ1-1; TRBD1 is a possible D gene (5 bases). This CDR3 spans 14 amino acids. V was pared by 3 bases and J by 8 bases, with 16 bases between. CDR1 is LNHDA and CDR2 is SQIVND in the germline V gene (reference sequence). CDR3 coding DNA: TGTGCCAGTAGTATTGACACTTCGGGACTAGAAGCTTTCTTT. Its translation: CASSIDTSGLEAFF.

This clone was seen more than once but under ten times. The V call is TRBV5-1, the J call TRBJ1-2; the D gene is possibly TRBD1 (5 bases). Germline CDR1 is SGHRS and CDR2 is YFSETQ. This CDR3 is built from 15 residues. V dropped 4 bases and J dropped 5 bases, with 18 bases sitting between them. The CDR3 DNA follows: TGCGCCAGCAGCCTCACCGGGACTCTGCGATATGGCTACACCTTC. It is translated as CASSLTGTLRYGYTF.

The CDR3 sequence is CASSLSGGPGYEQFF. CDR3 bases: TGTGCCAGCAGTTTATCTGGTGGGCCTGGTTATGAGCAGTTCTTC. The J gene is TRBJ2-1, the V gene TRBV27; D gene uncertain. Germline CDR1 and CDR2: MNHEY and SMNVEV (reference sequence). This CDR3 has 15 residues. V was cut by 0 bases and J by 8 bases, with 14 bases left in between.

V usage is TRBV7-9 and J usage is TRBJ2-3, with TRBD2 matching over 11 bases. V lost 5 bases and J lost 5; bases outside the gene matches: 12. The length of the CDR3 is 17 residues. The germline V gene has CDR1 SEHNR and CDR2 FQNEAQ (reference sequence). The CDR3: CASSPYSGRAVGDTQYF. Here the CDR3 DNA reads TGTGCCAGCAGCCCTTATAGCGGGAGGGCCGTTGGAGATACGCAGTATTTT.

The chain employs TRBV5-1 and TRBJ1-1; D is unresolved. CDR1 is SGHRS and CDR2 is YFSETQ in the germline V gene. The CDR3 has 15 amino acids. V was clipped by 4 bases and J by 1 base, with 14 bases between them. For the CDR3, the DNA is TGCGCCAGCAGCAATGGGAGGACGACGAACACTGAAGCTTTCTTT. Translation gives CASSNGRTTNTEAFF.

The chain is built from TRBV5-4 and TRBJ2-3, with D possibly TRBD2 on 5 matching bases. The CDR3 spans 13 residues. The V end was cut by 9 bases, the J end by 4 bases, with 15 bases between. Germline lookup yields CDR1 SGHNT and CDR2 YYREEE (reference sequence). Here the CDR3 DNA reads TGTGCCACCAACCCTGGGAGCTCAGATACGCAGTATTTT. Its protein product is CATNPGSSDTQYF.

The chain recombines TRBV30 with TRBJ2-7; TRBD2 matches 7 bases. V dropped 0 bases and J dropped 0; count of bases not matched to a gene: 8. The CDR3 covers 16 residues. The germline gives CDR1 GTSNPN, CDR2 SVGIG (reference sequence). The CDR3 sequence: CAWSVRASGPSYEQYF. DNA of the CDR3: TGTGCCTGGAGTGTTAGGGCTAGCGGCCCCTCCTACGAGCAGTACTTC.